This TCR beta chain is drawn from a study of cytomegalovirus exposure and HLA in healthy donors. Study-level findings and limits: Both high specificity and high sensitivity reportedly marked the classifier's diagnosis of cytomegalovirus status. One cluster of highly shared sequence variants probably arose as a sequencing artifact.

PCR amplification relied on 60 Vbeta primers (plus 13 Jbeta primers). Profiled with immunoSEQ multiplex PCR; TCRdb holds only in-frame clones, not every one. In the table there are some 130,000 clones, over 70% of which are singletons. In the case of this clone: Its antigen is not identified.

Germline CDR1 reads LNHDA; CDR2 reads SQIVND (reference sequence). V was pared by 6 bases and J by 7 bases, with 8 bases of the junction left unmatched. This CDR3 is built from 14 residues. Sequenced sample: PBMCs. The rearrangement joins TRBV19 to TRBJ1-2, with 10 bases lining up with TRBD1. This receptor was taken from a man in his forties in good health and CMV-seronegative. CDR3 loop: CASRRQGADLGYTF. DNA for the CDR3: TGTGCCAGTAGAAGACAGGGGGCAGACCTTGGCTACACCTTC.